This T cell receptor (beta chain) was observed in a study of tumor-infiltrating lymphocytes in primary liver carcinoma. The study's findings and limits: Tumor-adjacent and tumor-blood pairs shared a smaller degree of overlap than tumor region pairs.

The source material, 20-30 mg of unsorted bulk tissue, was used to co-extract RNA and DNA. Chronic HBV infection affected patients, none of whom had received treatment. For this clonotype: Its antigen is not known. Germline is not matched at one junction end, which may reflect a read error.

With around 520 ng total RNA as template and a constant-region primer, TCR beta cDNA was made. ARM-PCR, slightly modified, supplied the TCR beta libraries through three nested multiplex PCR rounds. The study ran its first two PCR rounds for approximately 11 cycles each, using TRBV1-TRBV30 forward primers and a C-beta reverse primer. TCRdb reprocessed the multiplex PCR reads with MiXCR, giving one entry per CDR3 protein. In the table there are more than 70,000 distinct CDR3 sequences, 69% of which are singletons. The CDR3 spans 15 residues. CDR1 is SNHLY and CDR2 is FYNNEI in the germline V gene. The sequence was collected from a man aged 35 to 55 with primary liver carcinoma and hepatitis B virus infection. The sequenced sample was tumor-adjacent normal liver tissue. The V call is TRBV2, the J call TRBJ2-3; D is uncertain. Written as DNA, the CDR3 is TGTGCCAGCAGTGAAGCTCGCAGATGCACAGATACGCAGTATTTC. This codes for CASSEARRCTDTQYF.